This TCR beta chain originates from a study of cytomegalovirus exposure and HLA in healthy donors. Findings and limits, study-wide: One later analysis, an examination of the 120 validation repertoires, found that first-cohort TCR clusters tended to co-occur in them. Rare sequences made up most TCRs, while some public TCRs were found in many donors. For cytomegalovirus status, the classifier reportedly gave diagnoses with high specificity and sensitivity. In vitro data verified three CMV-associated chains as specific for CMV antigens.

The CDR3 runs to 16 residues. In germline, CDR1 is LNHNV, CDR2 YYDKDF (reference sequence). Trimming pared 6 bases from V and 7 bases from J, leaving 22 bases between. The assay was immunoSEQ multiplex PCR, and TCRdb's table has in-frame clones only and misses some. The sample carries approximately 120,000 clones, just under 95% recorded once. Note on this clone: Its matching antigen is unknown.

V usage is TRBV15 and J usage is TRBJ2-1; D possibly corresponds to TRBD2 (5 bases). This clonotype was sampled from a woman aged 18-35 years in good health and CMV-seronegative. Sample: PBMCs. The CDR3 loop is CATRSGLTGDPNEQFF. CDR3 coding DNA: TGTGCCACCAGGTCGGGATTGACCGGGGATCCGAATGAGCAGTTCTTC. The variable domain in full, with the rest retrieved from reference TRBV15 and TRBJ2-1, is DAMVIQNPRYQVTQFGKPVTLSCSQTLNHNVMYWYQQKSSQAPKLLFHYYDKDFNNEADTPDNFQSRRPNTSFCFLDIRSPGLGDTAMYLCATRSGLTGDPNEQFFGPGTRLTVL.